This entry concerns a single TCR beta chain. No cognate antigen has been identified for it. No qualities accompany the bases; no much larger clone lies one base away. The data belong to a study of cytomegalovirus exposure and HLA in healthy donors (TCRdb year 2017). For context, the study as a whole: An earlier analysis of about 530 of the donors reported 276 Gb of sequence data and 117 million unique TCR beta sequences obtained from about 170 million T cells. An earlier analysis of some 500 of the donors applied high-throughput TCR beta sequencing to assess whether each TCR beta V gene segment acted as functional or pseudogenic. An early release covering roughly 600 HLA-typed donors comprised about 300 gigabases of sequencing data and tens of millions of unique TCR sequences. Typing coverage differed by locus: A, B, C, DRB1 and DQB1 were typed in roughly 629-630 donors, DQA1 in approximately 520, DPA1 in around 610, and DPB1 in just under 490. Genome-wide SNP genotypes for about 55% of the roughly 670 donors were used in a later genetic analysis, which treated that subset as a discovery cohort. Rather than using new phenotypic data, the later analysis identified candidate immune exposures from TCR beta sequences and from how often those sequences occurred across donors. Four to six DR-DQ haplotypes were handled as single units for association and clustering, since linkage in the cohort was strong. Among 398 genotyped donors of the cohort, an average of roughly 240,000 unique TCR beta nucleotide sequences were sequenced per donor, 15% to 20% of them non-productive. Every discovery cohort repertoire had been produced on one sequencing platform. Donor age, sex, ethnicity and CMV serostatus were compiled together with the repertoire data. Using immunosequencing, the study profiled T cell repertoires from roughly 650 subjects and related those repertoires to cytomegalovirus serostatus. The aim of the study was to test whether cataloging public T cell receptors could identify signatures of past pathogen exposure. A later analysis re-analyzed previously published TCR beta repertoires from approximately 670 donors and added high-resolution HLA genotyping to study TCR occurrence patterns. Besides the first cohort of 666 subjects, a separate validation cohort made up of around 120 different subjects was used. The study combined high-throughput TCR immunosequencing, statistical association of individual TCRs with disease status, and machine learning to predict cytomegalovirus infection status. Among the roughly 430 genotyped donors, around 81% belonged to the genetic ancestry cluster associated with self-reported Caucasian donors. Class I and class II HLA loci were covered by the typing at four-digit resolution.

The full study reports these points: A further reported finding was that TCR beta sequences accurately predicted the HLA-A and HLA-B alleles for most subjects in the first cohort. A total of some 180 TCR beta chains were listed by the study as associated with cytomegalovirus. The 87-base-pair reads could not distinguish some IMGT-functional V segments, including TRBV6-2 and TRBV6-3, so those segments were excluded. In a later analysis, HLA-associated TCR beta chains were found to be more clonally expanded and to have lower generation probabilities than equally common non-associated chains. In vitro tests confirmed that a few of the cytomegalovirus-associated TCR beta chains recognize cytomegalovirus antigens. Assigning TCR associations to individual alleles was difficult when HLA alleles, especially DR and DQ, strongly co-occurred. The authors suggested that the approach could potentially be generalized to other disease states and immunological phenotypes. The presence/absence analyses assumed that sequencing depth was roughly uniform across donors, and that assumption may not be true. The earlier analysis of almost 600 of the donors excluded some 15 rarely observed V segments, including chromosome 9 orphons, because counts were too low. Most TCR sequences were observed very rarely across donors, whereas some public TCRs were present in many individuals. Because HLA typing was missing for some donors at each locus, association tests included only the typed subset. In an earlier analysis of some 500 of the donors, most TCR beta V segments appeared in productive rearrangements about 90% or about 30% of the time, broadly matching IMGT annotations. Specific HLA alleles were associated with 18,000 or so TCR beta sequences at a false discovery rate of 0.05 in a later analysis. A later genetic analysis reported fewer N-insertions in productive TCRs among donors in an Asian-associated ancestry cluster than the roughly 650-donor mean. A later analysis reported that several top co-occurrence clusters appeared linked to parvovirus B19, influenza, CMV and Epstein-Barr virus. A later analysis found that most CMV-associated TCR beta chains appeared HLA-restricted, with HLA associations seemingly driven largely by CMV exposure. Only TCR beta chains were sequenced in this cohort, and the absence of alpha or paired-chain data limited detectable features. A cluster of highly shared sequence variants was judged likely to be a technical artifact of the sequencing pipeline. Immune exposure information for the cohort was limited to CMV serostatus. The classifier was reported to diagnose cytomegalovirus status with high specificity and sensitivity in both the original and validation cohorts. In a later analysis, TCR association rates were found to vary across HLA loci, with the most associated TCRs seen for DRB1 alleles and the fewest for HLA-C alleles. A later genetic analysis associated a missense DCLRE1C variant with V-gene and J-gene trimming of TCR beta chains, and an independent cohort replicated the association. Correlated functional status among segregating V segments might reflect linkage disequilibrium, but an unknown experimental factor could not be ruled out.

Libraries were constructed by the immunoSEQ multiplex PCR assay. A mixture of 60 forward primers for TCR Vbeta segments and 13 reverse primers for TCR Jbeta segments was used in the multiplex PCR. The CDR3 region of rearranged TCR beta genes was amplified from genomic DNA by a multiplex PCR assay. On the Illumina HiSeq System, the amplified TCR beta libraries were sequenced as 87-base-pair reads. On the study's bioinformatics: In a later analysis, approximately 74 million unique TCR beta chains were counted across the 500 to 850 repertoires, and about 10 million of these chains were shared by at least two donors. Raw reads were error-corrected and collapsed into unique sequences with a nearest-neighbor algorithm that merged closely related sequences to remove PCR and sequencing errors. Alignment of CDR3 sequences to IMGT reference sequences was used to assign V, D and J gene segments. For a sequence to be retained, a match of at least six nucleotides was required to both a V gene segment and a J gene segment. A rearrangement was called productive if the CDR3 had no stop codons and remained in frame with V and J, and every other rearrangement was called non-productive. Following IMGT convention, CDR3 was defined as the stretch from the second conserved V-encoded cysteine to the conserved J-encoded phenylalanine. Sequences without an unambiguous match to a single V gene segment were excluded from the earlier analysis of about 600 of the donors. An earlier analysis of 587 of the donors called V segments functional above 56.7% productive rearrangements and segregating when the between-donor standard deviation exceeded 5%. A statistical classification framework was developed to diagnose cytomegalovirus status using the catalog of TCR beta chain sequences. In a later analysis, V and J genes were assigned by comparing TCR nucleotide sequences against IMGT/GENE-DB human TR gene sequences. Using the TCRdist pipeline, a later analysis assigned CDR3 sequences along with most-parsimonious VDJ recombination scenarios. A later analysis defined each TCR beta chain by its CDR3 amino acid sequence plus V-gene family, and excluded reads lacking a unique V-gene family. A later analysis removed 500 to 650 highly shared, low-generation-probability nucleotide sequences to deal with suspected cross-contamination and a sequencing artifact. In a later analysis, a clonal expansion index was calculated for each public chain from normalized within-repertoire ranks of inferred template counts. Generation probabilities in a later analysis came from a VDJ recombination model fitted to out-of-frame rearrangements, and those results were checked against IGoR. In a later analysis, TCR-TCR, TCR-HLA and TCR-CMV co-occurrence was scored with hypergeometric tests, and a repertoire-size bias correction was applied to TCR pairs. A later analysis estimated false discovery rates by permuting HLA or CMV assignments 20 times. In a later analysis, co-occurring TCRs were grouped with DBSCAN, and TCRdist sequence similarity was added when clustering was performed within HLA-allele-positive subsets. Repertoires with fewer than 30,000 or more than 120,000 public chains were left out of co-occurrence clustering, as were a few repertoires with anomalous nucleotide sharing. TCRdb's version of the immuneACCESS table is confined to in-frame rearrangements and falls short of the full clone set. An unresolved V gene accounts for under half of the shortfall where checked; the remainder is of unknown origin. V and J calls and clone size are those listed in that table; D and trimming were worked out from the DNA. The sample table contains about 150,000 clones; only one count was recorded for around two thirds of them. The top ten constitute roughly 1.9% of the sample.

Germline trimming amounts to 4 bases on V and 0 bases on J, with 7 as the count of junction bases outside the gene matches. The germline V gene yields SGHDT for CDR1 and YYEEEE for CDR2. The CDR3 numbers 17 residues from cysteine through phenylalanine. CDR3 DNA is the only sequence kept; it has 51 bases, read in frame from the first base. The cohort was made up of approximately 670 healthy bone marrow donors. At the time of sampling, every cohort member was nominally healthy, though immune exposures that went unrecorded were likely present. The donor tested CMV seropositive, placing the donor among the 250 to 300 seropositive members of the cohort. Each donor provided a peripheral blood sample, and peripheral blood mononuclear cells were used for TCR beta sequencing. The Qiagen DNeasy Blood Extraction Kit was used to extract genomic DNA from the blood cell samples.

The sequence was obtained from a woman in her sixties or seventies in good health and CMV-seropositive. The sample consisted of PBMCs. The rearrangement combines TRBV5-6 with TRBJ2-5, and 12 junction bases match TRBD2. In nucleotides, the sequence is TGTGCCAGCAGCGGATTACTAGCGGGAGGCAACCAAGAGACCCAGTACTTC. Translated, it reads CASSGLLAGGNQETQYF. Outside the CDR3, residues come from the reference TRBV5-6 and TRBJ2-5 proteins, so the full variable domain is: DAGVTQSPTHLIKTRGQQVTLRCSPKSGHDTVSWYQQALGQGPQFIFQYYEEEERQRGNFPDRFSGHQFPNYSSELNVNALLLGDSALYLCASSGLLAGGNQETQYFGPGTRLLVL.